This TCR beta chain is from a study of regulatory and conventional T cells in RAG deficiency. This clone occurred once. No antigen is known for it. Regulatory T cells were sorted from blood as CD4+ CD25-high CD127-low cells. Produced via immunoSEQ multiplex PCR; TCRdb's table is partial and in-frame only. In the table there are over 7,000 clones, more than 75% of which are singletons. The CDR3 length is 16 residues. Germline V gives CDR1 MNHEY, CDR2 SMNVEV (reference sequence). After removal of 1 base from V and 2 bases from J, the junction contained 6 bases not matched to a gene. General study points: Shorter CDR3s in all patient subsets; >80% Treg-Tconv overlap in Omenn. Sorted Omenn CD25-high CD127-low cells may not be bona fide Tregs. Shannon entropy was markedly lower and Simpson indices higher in RAG-deficient patients than control T-cell subsets. Omenn syndrome and CID/AS patients had roughly 100-fold fewer unique Treg TCR beta sequences, versus about 10-fold elsewhere.

These data were likewise used in another study, on regulatory T cells. That source adds: Amplification used 52 TRBV primers and 13 TRBJ primers.

This clonotype was obtained from a human donor in good health. The sequencing sample was made of CD127- CD25+ CD4+ Tregs sorted from blood. The chain links TRBV27 to TRBJ2-7; TRBD1 agrees at 9 bases. CDR3 sequence (DNA): TGTGCCAGCAGTTTATGGCCGGGACAGGGTGCCTACGAGCAGTACTTC. Encoded protein: CASSLWPGQGAYEQYF.